Following are 10 T cell receptor beta chains from one sample sequenced in a study of early T cells in non-severe SARS-CoV-2 infection. Each CDR3 protein gets one entry after TCRdb re-called the 5' RACE reads with MiXCR. Of 85,000 to 90,000 distinct CDR3 sequences in the sample, 14% are singletons; the top ten hold 6.1%. The sequenced sample consisted of whole blood. The receptors shown here come from an adult who was a healthcare worker with PCR-confirmed SARS-CoV-2 infection or an uninfected control (not recorded which).

This clonotype turned up a few times. V gene TRBV10-3 combines with J gene TRBJ1-1; D perhaps matches TRBD1 (6 bases). V was pared by 4 bases and J by 5 bases, with 14 bases between. Germline values: CDR1 ENHRY, CDR2 SYGVKD. CDR3 length: 14 amino acids. CDR3 region: CAISVNRDGTEAFF. Here the CDR3 DNA reads TGTGCCATCAGTGTAAACAGGGACGGGACTGAAGCTTTCTTT.

The chain joins TRBV5-5 to TRBJ1-2, with D perhaps matching TRBD1 (5 bases). With 6 bases removed from V and 5 bases from J, the gap between germline ends came to 29 bases. Looked up from germline, CDR1 is SGHKS and CDR2 is YYEKEE (reference sequence). The CDR3 totals 18 residues. The CDR3 DNA sequence: TGTGCCAGCAACCTTCTCCTCTTTCGTCGGGGCAAGCTGTATGGCTACACCTTC. Protein: CASNLLLFRRGKLYGYTF.

This clonotype was seen only once. The V call is TRBV10-1, the J call TRBJ2-1, with D possibly being TRBD1 or TRBD2 (5 bases each). There are 12 residues in the CDR3. CDR1 and CDR2 (germline): WNHNN, SYGVQD (reference sequence). V shed 5 bases and J shed 9 bases, with 11 bases lying between them. The CDR3 DNA follows: TGCGCCAGCAGTTTAGCAGGGAGTGAGCAGTTCTTC. This encodes CASSLAGSEQFF.

The rearrangement uses TRBV10-3 and TRBJ2-2, with 8 bases identical to TRBD1. The CDR3 is 14 amino acids. The J segment lost 6 bases and the V segment lost 5 bases, leaving 5 bases of the junction unmatched. The germline gives CDR1 ENHRY, CDR2 SYGVKD. For the CDR3, the DNA is TGTGCCATCAGTCCCGAGACAGGGGCCGGGGAGCTGTTTTTT. It is translated as CAISPETGAGELFF.

CDR3 protein: CASSAPEIQETQYF. For the CDR3, the DNA is TGTGCCAGCAGTGCCCCGGAGATTCAAGAGACCCAGTACTTC. The chain combines TRBV6-1 with TRBJ2-5, with unresolved D. Per germline, CDR1 MNHNS and CDR2 SASEGT. V gave up 4 bases and J gave up 2 bases, with 11 bases separating them. This CDR3 has 14 residues.

This clonotype was seen only a few times. V and J are TRBV7-9 and TRBJ2-1; D is unresolved. Germline values: CDR1 SEHNR, CDR2 FQNEAQ (reference sequence). The CDR3 has 14 amino acids. Trimming left V 1 base short and J 9 bases short, with 13 bases between. CDR3 DNA sequence: TGTGCCAGCAGCTTAGACCCCTATATGGGTGAGCAGTTCTTC. The encoded protein is CASSLDPYMGEQFF.

This clonotype was picked up a small number of times. V gene TRBV29-1 combines with J gene TRBJ1-1; possibly TRBD1 for D (5 bases). The germline V and J ends were trimmed by 3 bases and 8 bases, with 13 bases remaining between them. There are 12 residues in the CDR3. CDR1 and CDR2 from the germline V gene are SQVTM and ANQGSEA. The CDR3 nucleotides are TGCAGCGTTGAGGACAACAAGGGCGAAGCTTTCTTT. This sequence encodes CSVEDNKGEAFF.

This clonotype showed up many times. J is TRBJ1-2 and V is TRBV6-2 or TRBV6-3; TRBD1 matches at 7 bases. The germline CDR1 and CDR2 sequences are MNHEY and SVGEGT. The trim removed 0 bases at V and 4 bases at J, leaving 2 bases unmatched. There are 14 residues in the CDR3. The CDR3 sequence is CASSYSTGPYGYTF. The CDR3 nucleotides are TGTGCCAGCAGTTACTCGACAGGGCCCTATGGCTACACCTTC.

This clonotype occurred many times. This sequence joins TRBV4-2 and TRBJ1-2, with D perhaps TRBD1 (5 bases). This CDR3 region has 11 residues. Germline V CDR1 and CDR2: LGHNA, YNFKEQ. V lost 4 bases and J lost 8, with 8 bases in between. Written as DNA, the CDR3 is TGTGCCAGCAGCCCGCAGGGAGGCTACACCTTC. This codes for CASSPQGGYTF.

This clonotype was recorded many times. The V and J genes are TRBV15 and TRBJ1-5; no definite D call. The CDR3 length is 15 residues. Germline CDR1 LNHNV, CDR2 YYDKDF (reference sequence). The V end was cut by 8 bases, the J end by 2 bases, with 16 bases between. This CDR3 reads CATSARLQGNQPQHF. The CDR3 bases are TGTGCCACCTCAGCTCGACTGCAGGGCAATCAGCCCCAGCATTTT.